This TCR beta chain was captured in a study of cytomegalovirus exposure and HLA in healthy donors. Study observations and caveats: TCR beta V- and J-gene trimming, according to a later analysis, was linked to a missense DCLRE1C variant.

Turning to this clone: Its antigen is not known.

The primer mix had 60 Vbeta and 13 Jbeta primers. Only in-frame clones appear in the TCRdb table, and some are missing; sequencing was by immunoSEQ multiplex PCR. Of approximately 270,000 clones listed, 80% are singletons. Germline V gene lookup returns CDR1 MDHEN and CDR2 SYDVKM. The CDR3 sequence is 15 residues long. The V gene end was trimmed by 6 bases and the J gene end by 0 bases; junction bases not matched to a gene: 5. The source material was PBMCs. The chain couples TRBV28 to TRBJ2-3, with 8 bases identical to TRBD2. The sequence derives from a girl aged 2-10 years in good health and CMV-seronegative. The CDR3 DNA reads as TGTGCCAGCAGAGTCGGCGGGAGGAGCACAGATACGCAGTATTTT. It translates to CASRVGGRSTDTQYF.